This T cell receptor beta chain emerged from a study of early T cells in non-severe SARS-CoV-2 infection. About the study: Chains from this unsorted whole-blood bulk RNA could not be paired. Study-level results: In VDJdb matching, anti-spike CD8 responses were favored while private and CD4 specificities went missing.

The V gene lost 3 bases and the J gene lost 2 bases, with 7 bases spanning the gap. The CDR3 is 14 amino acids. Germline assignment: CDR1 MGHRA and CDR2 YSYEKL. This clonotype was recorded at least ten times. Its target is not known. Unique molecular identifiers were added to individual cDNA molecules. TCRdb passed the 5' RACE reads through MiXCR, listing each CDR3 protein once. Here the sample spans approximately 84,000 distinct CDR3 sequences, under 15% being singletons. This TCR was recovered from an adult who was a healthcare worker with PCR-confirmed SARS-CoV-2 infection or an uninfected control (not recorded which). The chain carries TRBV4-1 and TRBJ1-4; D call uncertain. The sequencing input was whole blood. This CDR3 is CASSHGRTNEKLFF. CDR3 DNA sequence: TGCGCCAGCAGCCACGGACGGACTAATGAAAAACTGTTTTTT.